One sample yielded the 3 T cell receptor beta chains listed below, sequenced in a study of cytomegalovirus exposure and HLA in healthy donors. In the PCR, 60 Vbeta and 13 Jbeta primers were used. Profiled with immunoSEQ multiplex PCR; TCRdb holds only in-frame clones, not every one. The repertoire holds 110,000 or so clones, under 90% seen once, with about 2.7% in the top ten. Sequenced sample: PBMCs. The source is a woman aged 18-29 years in good health and CMV-seronegative.

V and J are TRBV6-5 and TRBJ1-5; TRBD1 is a possible D gene (5 bases). The V end was cut by 6 bases, the J end by 4 bases, with 16 bases between. The CDR3 loop spans 15 amino acids. Germline values: CDR1 MNHEY, CDR2 SVGAGI. The CDR3 protein is CASRGGPLWNQPQHF. Here the CDR3 DNA reads TGTGCCAGCAGGGGGGGACCGCTGTGGAATCAGCCCCAGCATTTT.

This chain links TRBV2 with TRBJ1-5; D gene unclear. Germline loops: CDR1 SNHLY, CDR2 FYNNEI. V was trimmed by 8 bases and J by 2 bases, leaving 16 bases between them. The CDR3 length is 15 residues. The CDR3 nucleotides are TGTGCCAGCGCCGTTAAGGGAGATGGCAATCAGCCCCAGCATTTT. Protein: CASAVKGDGNQPQHF.

This sequence joins TRBV18 and TRBJ2-1, with D maybe TRBD2 (5 bases). V shed 5 bases and J shed 6 bases, with 5 bases lying between them. The germline CDR1 and CDR2 sequences are KGHSH and LQKENI. CDR3 length equals 11 residues. CDR3 nucleotides: TGTGCCAGCTCAGCGGGCAATGAGCAGTTCTTC. Translating it yields CASSAGNEQFF.